The following is a TCR beta chain sequence with its context. This clonotype was counted a few times. Its recognized antigen is unknown. At one end the junction does not follow the germline gene, possibly because of a read error. Sequencing relied on an Illumina NovaSeq 6000. TCRalpha and TCRbeta cDNA libraries were built by 5'RACE with constant-segment primers, adding sample barcodes and unique molecular identifiers. Trizol reagent was used to extract RNA from every sample. Libraries were amplified in two PCR steps, with a second sample barcode and Illumina TruSeq adapters added in the second step. Sequencing of libraries was performed on an Illumina NovaSeq with 2 x 150 bp paired-end reads. The original methods were these. With migec v1.2.7, reads were demultiplexed and then collapsed into UMI-guided consensus sequences. Using mixcr v2.1.11, the UMI consensuses were aligned to TRA and TRB V and J templates and assembled into clonotypes. Clonotypes were classified as expanded or contracted when called significant by both edgeR and NoisET, with noise models trained on biological replicates. For edgeR calls, the cutoffs were a false discovery rate-adjusted p below 0.01 and a log2 fold-change threshold of 1. As an exploratory analysis of dynamics, max-normalized trajectories of the 1000 most abundant clonotypes were examined by PCA with hierarchical clustering. Separately sequenced CD4+ and CD8+ repertoires were used to assign the CD4 or CD8 phenotype of responding clones. Through fastp at Q25 and MiXCR, TCRdb rebuilt clones from the public reads, retaining in-frame beta chains. A single entry per CDR3 protein holds the most common genes and DNA from its merged rows. These V and J calls derive from TCRdb rather than the authors' analysis. The sample records approximately 210,000 distinct CDR3 sequences, about 18% of which are singletons. The ten largest clones represent roughly 2.4% of the sample.

The data were taken from a study of T-cell memory formation after mild COVID-19 (dated by TCRdb to about 2021). In the study overall: TCR sequence clusters from the two donors were found to be largely donor specific. T-cell clones expanding and contracting after mild COVID-19 in two donors were tracked by longitudinal TCRalpha and TCRbeta repertoire sequencing. Two young, previously healthy adult volunteers, one female and one male, were included in the cohort. Results the study describes overall, beyond this receptor: Whether the second-wave clones peaking on day 37 were SARS-CoV-2 specific was not confirmed. The study covered only two mild cases, and larger cohorts including severe cases with pre-infection samples were considered necessary. From day 15 to 85, contracting clones showed balanced CD4/CD8 phenotypes, whereas a second wave of clones that expanded from day 15 to 37 leaned towards CD4+. The detection of some responding clones in pre-infection memory suggests that pre-existing cross-reactive memory T cells joined the SARS-CoV-2 response. Contracting CD4+ clones were located mainly in the CM and EM memory subsets, whereas CD8+ clones were found to be enriched in EMRA.

PBMCs were isolated by Ficoll-Paque density gradient centrifugation. The germline V gene encodes CDR1 MNHEY and CDR2 SVGAGI. The CDR3 covers 12 residues, taking in both the cysteine and the phenylalanine. The entry retains the CDR3 DNA only, 36 bases that are in frame from base 1. This chain is built from TRBV6-5 and TRBJ2-7; the D gene may be TRBD1 or TRBD2, since each aligns over 6 bases. The sample was PBMCs or a T cell subset sorted from them (not recorded which). The sequence was obtained from an adult woman who had mild COVID-19 (a few samples of this study predate the infection). The sample titles of this study are shuffled in the database, so cell type and time point are left out; the donor was told from shared clones. This receptor carries the CDR3 CASRGGTGVWNF. The sequenced DNA: TGTGCCAGCAGAGGGGGGACTGGGGTTTGGAACTTC.